The rows below give T cell receptor beta chains drawn from one sample of a study of blood T cell repertoires in COVID-19. Profiling relied on immunoSEQ multiplex PCR, and the TCRdb table lists in-frame clones only, not all of them. The sample lists some 98,000 clones, 82% occurring once. What was sequenced was peripheral blood. The receptor source for this set is a man between 65 and 85 years old with active or convalescent COVID-19. The CDR3 runs from the conserved cysteine through the conserved F or W. The D gene is left open where the match is weak. Size is omitted from some rows. Given values are once, few, many or a class for expanded clones.

J gene | V gene | clone size | D gene | CDR3 DNA | CDR3 protein
TRBJ2-6 | TRBV18 | - | - | TGTGCCAGCTCACCAAGAGAAGGGGCCAACGTCCTGACTTTC | CASSPREGANVLTF
TRBJ2-3 | TRBV11-2 | - | - | TGTGCCAGCAGCCCTACCAAAGGCGGTACGCAGTATTTT | CASSPTKGGTQYF
TRBJ2-6 | TRBV7-9 | - | - | TGTGCCAGCTTTCCGGTAGCCTCTGGGGCCAACGTCCTGACTTTC | CASFPVASGANVLTF
TRBJ1-1 | TRBV4-1 | few | - | TGCGCCAGCAGCCAAGATGGGCTCCCAGTGGACACTGAAGCTTTCTTT | CASSQDGLPVDTEAFF
TRBJ2-5 | TRBV12-3/TRBV12-4 | - | TRBD2 | TGTGCCACCGGGGGGACTAGAAGGGAGACCCAGTACTTC | CATGGTRRETQYF
TRBJ2-1 | TRBV4-3 | - | - | TGCGCCAGCAGCCACTTACAGACACGTGAGCAGTTCTTC | CASSHLQTREQFF
TRBJ1-5 | TRBV10-2 | - | - | TGCGCCAGCAGTGAGTCGAAGGCCGGGTATCAGCCCCAGCATTTT | CASSESKAGYQPQHF
TRBJ2-2 | TRBV2 | many | - | TGTGCCAGCAGTAAAACAGGGAACACCGGGGAGCTGTTTTTT | CASSKTGNTGELFF
TRBJ1-3 | TRBV2 | - | - | TGTGCCAGCAGTGAACGACGGGTCTCTGGAAACACCATATATTTT | CASSERRVSGNTIYF
TRBJ1-2 | TRBV5-1 | - | - | TGCGCCAGCAGCCCCACAGGTCCAATAGGCTACACCTTC | CASSPTGPIGYTF
TRBJ1-2 | TRBV7-9 | - | - | TGTGCCAGCAGCTTAGAGGCAGGGTGGGGCTACACCTTC | CASSLEAGWGYTF
TRBJ2-7 | TRBV3-1/TRBV3-2 | - | - | TGTGCCAGCAGCTCCGGGGGAAGGTCCTACGAGCAGTACTTC | CASSSGGRSYEQYF